Below are 21 T cell receptor beta chains sequenced from a single sample in a study of lymphopenia after photon versus proton radiotherapy. Only in-frame clones appear in the TCRdb table, and some are missing; sequencing was by immunoSEQ multiplex PCR. Among about 27,000 clones listed, roughly 90% were seen once. Sequencing used peripheral blood, obtained from a patient treated with photon-based radiotherapy. The receptors were gathered from a man aged 50-60 years with gastric cancer.

V gene TRBV9 combines with J gene TRBJ1-3; a weak D match, TRBD1 (6 bases). Trimming shortened V by 4 bases and J by 0 bases, and 11 bases separated the two germline ends. In germline, CDR1 is SGDLS, CDR2 YYNGEE. The CDR3 extends over 15 amino acids. The CDR3 region is CASSTGTNSGNTIYF. The CDR3 DNA follows: TGTGCCAGCAGCACTGGGACAAACTCTGGAAACACCATATATTTT. The full variable domain, with the rest looked up from reference TRBV9 and TRBJ1-3, is DSGVTQTPKHLITATGQRVTLRCSPRSGDLSVYWYQQSLDQGLQFLIQYYNGEERAKGNILERFSAQQFPDLHSELNLSSLELGDSALYFCASSTGTNSGNTIYFGEGSWLTVV.

The chain is built from TRBV19 and TRBJ1-1; D ambiguous. V was shortened by 6 bases and J by 5 bases, with 7 bases between the two germline ends. The CDR3 is 11 residues long. Germline V lookup: CDR1 LNHDA, CDR2 SQIVND (reference sequence). CDR3 protein: CASRSGTEAFF. The CDR3 DNA reads TGTGCCAGTAGATCTGGGACTGAAGCTTTCTTT.

This clone has only one observation. The chain is built from TRBV2 and TRBJ2-1; 7 nucleotides align to TRBD1. The germline V gene encodes CDR1 SNHLY and CDR2 FYNNEI. This CDR3 region has 15 residues. The trim removed 6 bases at V and 0 bases at J, leaving 5 bases unmatched. The CDR3, as DNA: TGTGCCAGCAGCCTCCGGGACAGCTCCTACAATGAGCAGTTCTTC. Its translation: CASSLRDSSYNEQFF.

This chain links TRBV19 with TRBJ2-1, with D possibly matching TRBD1 (6 bases). The germline gives CDR1 LNHDA, CDR2 SQIVND (reference sequence). This CDR3 has 14 residues. V lost 5 bases, J lost 4 bases, and 12 bases lay in between. This CDR3 is CASSVGQIYNEQFF. The CDR3 nucleotides read TGTGCCAGTAGTGTAGGACAGATTTACAATGAGCAGTTCTTC.

The chain joins TRBV9 to TRBJ1-5; D unclear. Per the germline V gene, CDR1 is SGDLS and CDR2 is YYNGEE. The CDR3 length is 15 residues. V shed 0 bases and J shed 6 bases, with 13 bases lying between them. CDR3 DNA: TGTGCCAGCAGCGTAGCGAGTGGGGTGGGTCAGCCCCAGCATTTT. It specifies CASSVASGVGQPQHF.

This clone was picked up one time. V usage is TRBV5-1 and J usage is TRBJ2-6; 9 nucleotides line up with TRBD1. The CDR3 spans 18 residues. J gave up 0 bases and V 2 bases, and 6 bases lay outside the gene matches. The V gene's germline CDR1 is SGHRS and CDR2 YFSETQ. This chain's CDR3 is CASSLQGALGSGANVLTF. CDR3 sequence (DNA): TGCGCCAGCAGCTTACAGGGGGCGCTGGGCTCTGGGGCCAACGTCCTGACTTTC.

The rearrangement joins TRBV6-5 to TRBJ2-3; 7 bases are a match to TRBD1. The CDR3 has 14 residues. Per germline, CDR1 MNHEY and CDR2 SVGAGI. After removal of 6 bases from V and 2 bases from J, the junction contained 5 bases not matched to a gene. CDR3 sequence reads: CASRDRLVTDTQYF. In DNA, the CDR3 is TGTGCCAGCAGGGACAGGTTGGTCACAGATACGCAGTATTTT.

V usage is TRBV15 and J usage is TRBJ1-5; no definite D call. Germline CDR1 LNHNV, CDR2 YYDKDF (reference sequence). The CDR3 is made up of 15 amino acids. V was shortened by 1 base and J by 1 base, with 8 bases between the two germline ends. CDR3 DNA sequence: TGTGCCACCAGCAGAGGGGGTCTAAGCAATCAGCCCCAGCATTTT. Translating it yields CATSRGGLSNQPQHF.

V is TRBV6-5 and J is TRBJ2-5, with 8 bases aligning to TRBD1. Losses at the gene ends were 6 bases for V and 3 bases for J; bases not matched to a gene: 9. Germline V gene sequence: CDR1 MNHEY, CDR2 SVGAGI. The CDR3 loop spans 15 amino acids. CDR3 DNA: TGTGCCAGCAGGGAACACAGGGGGAAGGAAGAGACCCAGTACTTC. The encoded protein is CASREHRGKEETQYF.

CDR3 sequence reads: CASTVAGLSNNEQFF. For the CDR3, the DNA is TGTGCCAGTACCGTAGCGGGCCTATCTAACAATGAGCAGTTCTTC. The chain has TRBV19 and TRBJ2-1; 7 bases are a match to TRBD2. This CDR3 comprises 15 residues. CDR1 is LNHDA and CDR2 is SQIVND in the germline V gene (reference sequence). With V trimmed by 7 bases and J by 5 bases, 11 bases remained unmatched.

The chain recombines TRBV4-2 with TRBJ2-4; D is perhaps TRBD2 (6 bases). The CDR3 loop spans 13 amino acids. The V gene's germline CDR1 is LGHNA and CDR2 YNFKEQ. V was pared by 1 base and J by 7 bases, with 8 bases between. The CDR3: CASSQVGGNIQYF. The DNA for the CDR3 is TGTGCCAGCAGCCAAGTGGGGGGTAACATTCAGTACTTC.

The V gene is TRBV5-6, the J gene TRBJ2-3; D remains ambiguous. V dropped 2 bases and J dropped 6 bases, with 4 bases sitting between them. This CDR3 spans 11 amino acids. The V gene's germline CDR1 is SGHDT and CDR2 YYEEEE. The CDR3 DNA sequence: TGTGCCAGCAGCTTTACGGATACGCAGTATTTT. Amino acids: CASSFTDTQYF.

The J gene is TRBJ1-5, the V gene TRBV6-6; D ambiguous. Germline CDR1 is MNHNY and CDR2 is SVGAGI (reference sequence). The CDR3 consists of 13 residues. The CDR3 bases are TGTGGGGTTTCGAAGTATAGCAATCAGCCCCAGCATTTT. This sequence encodes CGVSKYSNQPQHF.

V and J are TRBV4-3 and TRBJ1-1, with D uncertain. The germline CDR1 and CDR2 sequences are LGHNA and YSLEER. The CDR3 is 13 residues long. Trimming cost V 0 bases and J 6 bases, with 8 bases left between them. CDR3 amino acids: CASSQENFAEAFF. The CDR3 coding sequence is TGCGCCAGCAGCCAAGAAAATTTCGCTGAAGCTTTCTTT.

V is TRBV27 and J is TRBJ2-6, with TRBD1 identical over 9 bases. After removal of 10 bases from V and 0 bases from J, the junction contained 7 bases not matched to a gene. Looked up from germline, CDR1 is MNHEY and CDR2 is SMNVEV (reference sequence). The CDR3 runs to 16 residues. CDR3 sequence (DNA): TGTGCCACTAGGACAGGGGACCACTCTGGGGCCAACGTCCTGACTTTC. It translates to CATRTGDHSGANVLTF.

This sequence joins TRBV27 and TRBJ1-1; weak D call: TRBD1 (5 bases). Trimming stripped 0 bases from V and 5 bases from J, with 28 bases between. CDR3 size: 20 residues. Per germline, CDR1 MNHEY and CDR2 SMNVEV (reference sequence). CDR3 in amino acids: CASSLSALKGITLQRTEAFF. CDR3 nucleotide sequence: TGTGCCAGCAGTTTATCCGCCTTAAAGGGGATAACCCTTCAGAGGACTGAAGCTTTCTTT.

The J gene is TRBJ1-3, the V gene TRBV6-1, with TRBD1 identical over 8 bases. CDR3 length equals 17 residues. Germline V gives CDR1 MNHNS, CDR2 SASEGT. Trimming cost V 3 bases and J 0 bases; bases outside gene matches: 7. The CDR3 region is CASSDSWDRSSGNTIYF. CDR3 nucleotides: TGTGCCAGCAGTGATAGCTGGGACAGGAGCTCTGGAAACACCATATATTTT.

V is TRBV12-5 and J is TRBJ2-3; TRBD1 aligns across 9 bases. The CDR3 spans 15 residues. The germline V gene encodes CDR1 LGHNT and CDR2 FRNRAP. V shed 6 bases and J 2 bases; nucleotides not matched to a gene: 6. The CDR3 DNA reads as TGTGCTAGTGGCTCCGGGACAGGGCCCACAGATACGCAGTATTTT. Translated, it gives CASGSGTGPTDTQYF.

This chain links TRBV5-6 with TRBJ1-4, with D possibly being TRBD1 (6 bases). The germline V gene encodes CDR1 SGHDT and CDR2 YYEEEE. With 4 bases removed from V and 7 bases from J, the gap between germline ends came to 20 bases. This CDR3 is 16 amino acids long. In nucleotides, the CDR3 is TGTGCCAGCAGCAGAAGAACAGGGTTTTTGAGTGAAAAACTGTTTTTT. Residues: CASSRRTGFLSEKLFF.

The chain employs TRBV19 and TRBJ1-4; D is possibly TRBD1 (6 bases). V lost 6 bases, J lost 8 bases, and 16 bases lay in between. CDR3 length equals 14 residues. In germline, CDR1 is LNHDA, CDR2 SQIVND (reference sequence). This CDR3 is CASSKIRGSEKLFF. In nucleotides, the CDR3 is TGTGCCAGTAGCAAGATCAGGGGATCCGAAAAACTGTTTTTT.

The J gene is TRBJ2-1, the V gene TRBV2, with TRBD2 identical over 10 bases. The J segment lost 2 bases and the V segment lost 2 bases, leaving 3 bases of the junction unmatched. Germline V lookup: CDR1 SNHLY, CDR2 FYNNEI. CDR3 length: 16 amino acids. CDR3 loop: CASSELGLATYNEQFF. The CDR3 nucleotides read TGTGCCAGCAGTGAATTGGGACTAGCGACCTACAATGAGCAGTTCTTC.